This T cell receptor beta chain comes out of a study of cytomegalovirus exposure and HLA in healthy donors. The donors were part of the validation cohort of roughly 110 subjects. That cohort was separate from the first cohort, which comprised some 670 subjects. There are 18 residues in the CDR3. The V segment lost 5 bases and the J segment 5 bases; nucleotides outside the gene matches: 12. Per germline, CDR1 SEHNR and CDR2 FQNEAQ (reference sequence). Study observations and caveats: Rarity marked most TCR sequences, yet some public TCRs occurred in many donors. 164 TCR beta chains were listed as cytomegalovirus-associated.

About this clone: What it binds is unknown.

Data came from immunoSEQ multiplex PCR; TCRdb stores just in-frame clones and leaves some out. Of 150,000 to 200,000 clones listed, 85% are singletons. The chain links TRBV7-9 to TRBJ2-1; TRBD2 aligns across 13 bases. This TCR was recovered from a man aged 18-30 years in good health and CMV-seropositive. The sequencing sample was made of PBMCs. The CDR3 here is CASSRSFRTSGGDNEQFF. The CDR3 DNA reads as TGTGCCAGCAGCCGGTCCTTCCGGACTAGCGGGGGAGACAATGAGCAGTTCTTC. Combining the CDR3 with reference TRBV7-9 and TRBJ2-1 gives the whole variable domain DTGVSQNPRHKITKRGQNVTFRCDPISEHNRLYWYRQTLGQGPEFLTYFQNEAQLEKSRLLSDRFSAERPKGSFSTLEIQRTEQGDSAMYLCASSRSFRTSGGDNEQFFGPGTRLTVL.